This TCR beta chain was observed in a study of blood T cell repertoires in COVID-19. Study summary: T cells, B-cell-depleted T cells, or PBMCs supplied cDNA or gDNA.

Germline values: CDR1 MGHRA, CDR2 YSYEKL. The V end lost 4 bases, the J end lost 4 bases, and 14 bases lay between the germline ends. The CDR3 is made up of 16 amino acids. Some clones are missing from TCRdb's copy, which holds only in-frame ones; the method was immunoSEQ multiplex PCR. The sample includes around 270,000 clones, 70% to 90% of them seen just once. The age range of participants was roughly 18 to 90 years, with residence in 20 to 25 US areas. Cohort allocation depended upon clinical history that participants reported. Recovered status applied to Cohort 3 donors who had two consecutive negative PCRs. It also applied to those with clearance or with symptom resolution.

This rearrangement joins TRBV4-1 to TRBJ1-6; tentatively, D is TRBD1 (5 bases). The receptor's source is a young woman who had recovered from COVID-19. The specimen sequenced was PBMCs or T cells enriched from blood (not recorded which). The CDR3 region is CASSPSLTAYNSPLHF. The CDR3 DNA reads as TGCGCCAGCAGCCCCTCTCTGACAGCTTATAATTCACCCCTCCACTTT.